This T cell receptor beta chain originates from a study of T cell responses to AZD1222 COVID-19 vaccine. Libraries were prepared by immunoSEQ multiplex PCR; TCRdb keeps only in-frame clonotypes and omits some of them. The data hold some 120,000 clones, with just over 85% observed a single time. The V end lost 2 bases, the J end lost 6 bases, and 15 bases lay between the germline ends. This CDR3 contains 15 residues. Germline V CDR1 and CDR2: KGHSY, FQNENV. This clonotype originated in an adult in good health. Sequenced here: peripheral blood, sampled on day 0 of AZD1222 vaccination. This chain joins TRBV16 and TRBJ2-3; D not certain. In DNA, the CDR3 is TGTGCCAGCAGCCAAAGTGAGGCTCGACCGGATACGCAGTATTTT. Protein sequence: CASSQSEARPDTQYF.